Listed below are T cell receptor beta chains from one sample, sequenced in a study of response to subunit inactivated influenza vaccine. From the RT-PCR reads, TCRdb called clonotypes with MiXCR, one entry per CDR3 protein. This table has about 240,000 distinct CDR3 sequences, 10% to 15% appearing once. The sample was non-naive T cells sorted from PBMCs, taken around 14 days before vaccination. These receptors came from a man aged 50-60 years who received an inactivated influenza vaccine. Both conserved end residues are part of each CDR3. A D gene is named only where the DNA matches it firmly. Some rows mark clone size as missing; the rest say once, few, many or name a class of expanded clone.

abundance: few
v_gene: TRBV5-1
j_gene: TRBJ1-1
d_gene: TRBD1
CDR3aa: CASSRGQGNTEAFF
CDR3nt: TGCGCCAGCAGTCGAGGACAGGGGAACACTGAAGCTTTCTTT

abundance: -
v_gene: TRBV6-2/TRBV6-3
j_gene: TRBJ2-3
d_gene: TRBD1
CDR3aa: CASSFDEDRAGTDTQYF
CDR3nt: TGTGCCAGCAGTTTCGACGAGGACAGGGCTGGCACAGATACGCAGTATTTT

abundance: many
v_gene: TRBV10-3
j_gene: TRBJ2-7
d_gene: TRBD2
CDR3aa: CAISSGLADYEQYF
CDR3nt: TGTGCCATCAGTTCGGGACTAGCGGACTACGAGCAGTACTTC

abundance: -
v_gene: TRBV12-3/TRBV12-4
j_gene: TRBJ2-7
d_gene: -
CDR3aa: CASRPSSLTEQYF
CDR3nt: TGTGCCAGCAGGCCCTCCTCCTTGACAGAGCAGTACTTC

abundance: many
v_gene: TRBV12-3/TRBV12-4
j_gene: TRBJ2-3
d_gene: -
CDR3aa: CASSLVGPDTQYF
CDR3nt: TGTGCCAGCAGTTTAGTAGGTCCAGATACGCAGTATTTT

abundance: many
v_gene: TRBV20-1
j_gene: TRBJ2-1
d_gene: TRBD2
CDR3aa: CSARMASGSNEQFF
CDR3nt: TGCAGTGCTAGAATGGCTAGCGGGAGCAATGAGCAGTTCTTC

abundance: -
v_gene: TRBV18
j_gene: TRBJ1-2
d_gene: -
CDR3aa: CASSDTGFYGYTF
CDR3nt: TGTGCCAGCTCCGACACAGGGTTCTATGGCTACACCTTC

abundance: -
v_gene: TRBV5-5
j_gene: TRBJ2-7
d_gene: -
CDR3aa: CASSSGTFSSYEQYF
CDR3nt: TGTGCCAGCAGCTCAGGGACGTTCAGCTCCTACGAGCAGTACTTC

abundance: -
v_gene: TRBV15
j_gene: TRBJ1-2
d_gene: -
CDR3aa: CATSRGTPAYGYTF
CDR3nt: TGTGCCACCAGCAGAGGGACGCCAGCCTATGGCTACACCTTC

abundance: few
v_gene: TRBV5-1
j_gene: TRBJ1-3
d_gene: -
CDR3aa: CASSPEGNTIYF
CDR3nt: TGCGCCAGCAGCCCCGAGGGAAACACCATATATTTT

abundance: many
v_gene: TRBV12-3/TRBV12-4
j_gene: TRBJ1-4
d_gene: -
CDR3aa: CASSSWGREEKLFF
CDR3nt: TGTGCCAGCAGTTCGTGGGGGAGGGAAGAAAAACTGTTTTTT

abundance: few
v_gene: TRBV5-1
j_gene: TRBJ2-5
d_gene: TRBD1
CDR3aa: CASSLAGTEETQYF
CDR3nt: TGCGCCAGCAGCTTGGCCGGGACAGAAGAGACCCAGTACTTC

abundance: -
v_gene: TRBV7-8
j_gene: TRBJ2-7
d_gene: TRBD1
CDR3aa: CASSKDRDYEQYF
CDR3nt: TGTGCCAGCAGCAAAGACAGGGATTACGAGCAGTACTTC

abundance: few
v_gene: TRBV7-2
j_gene: TRBJ2-7
d_gene: TRBD1
CDR3aa: CASSWGQGTGSYEQYF
CDR3nt: TGTGCCAGTAGCTGGGGACAGGGGACTGGGTCCTACGAGCAGTACTTC

abundance: many
v_gene: TRBV5-1
j_gene: TRBJ2-5
d_gene: -
CDR3aa: CASSRGLEGETQYF
CDR3nt: TGCGCCAGCAGCCGAGGGTTGGAGGGGGAGACCCAGTACTTC

abundance: -
v_gene: TRBV4-3
j_gene: TRBJ2-7
d_gene: TRBD2
CDR3aa: CASSQEIPGLASGEQYF
CDR3nt: TGCGCCAGCAGCCAAGAAATTCCCGGACTAGCCTCAGGAGAGCAGTACTTC

abundance: many
v_gene: TRBV4-3
j_gene: TRBJ1-6
d_gene: TRBD1
CDR3aa: CASSQDAGGGSPLHF
CDR3nt: TGCGCCAGCAGCCAAGATGCAGGGGGAGGTTCACCCCTCCACTTT

abundance: few
v_gene: TRBV28
j_gene: TRBJ2-5
d_gene: TRBD2
CDR3aa: CASSPTGLAGQETQYF
CDR3nt: TGTGCCAGCAGCCCAACGGGACTAGCGGGTCAAGAGACCCAGTACTTC

abundance: few
v_gene: TRBV29-1
j_gene: TRBJ2-1
d_gene: TRBD1
CDR3aa: CSADRGHNEQFF
CDR3nt: TGCAGCGCCGACAGGGGCCACAATGAGCAGTTCTTC

abundance: few
v_gene: TRBV9
j_gene: TRBJ2-5
d_gene: -
CDR3aa: CASSRGGQRETQYF
CDR3nt: TGTGCCAGCAGCCGTGGGGGCCAACGGGAGACCCAGTACTTC

abundance: many
v_gene: TRBV7-2
j_gene: TRBJ1-5
d_gene: -
CDR3aa: CASSFNNQPQHF
CDR3nt: TGTGCCAGCAGCTTTAACAATCAGCCCCAGCATTTT

abundance: -
v_gene: TRBV4-2
j_gene: TRBJ1-2
d_gene: -
CDR3aa: CAISPGRKSGYTF
CDR3nt: TGTGCCATCAGCCCTGGGCGGAAGTCGGGCTACACCTTC

abundance: few
v_gene: TRBV20-1
j_gene: TRBJ2-2
d_gene: -
CDR3aa: CSGKSGGNTGELFF
CDR3nt: TGCAGTGGAAAGAGTGGGGGGAACACCGGGGAGCTGTTTTTT

abundance: many
v_gene: TRBV12-3/TRBV12-4
j_gene: TRBJ2-5
d_gene: TRBD1
CDR3aa: CASFSGQGITQYF
CDR3nt: TGTGCCAGCTTTTCCGGACAGGGGATTACCCAGTACTTC

abundance: few
v_gene: TRBV5-1
j_gene: TRBJ2-6
d_gene: -
CDR3aa: CASSFVSGANVLTF
CDR3nt: TGCGCCAGCAGCTTTGTCTCTGGGGCCAACGTCCTGACTTTC

abundance: -
v_gene: TRBV2
j_gene: TRBJ2-5
d_gene: -
CDR3aa: CASSEKGGVATWYQETQYF
CDR3nt: TGTGCCAGCAGTGAAAAGGGGGGGGTCGCGACATGGTACCAAGAGACCCAGTACTTC

abundance: -
v_gene: TRBV11-2
j_gene: TRBJ2-7
d_gene: TRBD1
CDR3aa: CASSSGGTGAEQYF
CDR3nt: TGTGCCAGCAGCTCCGGGGGGACAGGGGCCGAGCAGTACTTC

abundance: -
v_gene: TRBV3-1
j_gene: TRBJ1-1
d_gene: -
CDR3aa: CASSQVRSNTEAFF
CDR3nt: TGTGCCAGCAGCCAAGTGAGGTCGAACACTGAAGCTTTCTTT

abundance: many
v_gene: TRBV10-2
j_gene: TRBJ1-3
d_gene: -
CDR3aa: CASSVTANSGNTIYF
CDR3nt: TGCGCCAGCAGTGTGACAGCTAACTCTGGAAACACCATATATTTT

abundance: -
v_gene: TRBV6-2/TRBV6-3
j_gene: TRBJ2-7
d_gene: TRBD2
CDR3aa: CASSSTSGSDEQYF
CDR3nt: TGTGCCAGCAGTTCGACTAGCGGGAGCGACGAGCAGTACTTC

abundance: few
v_gene: TRBV6-1
j_gene: TRBJ1-5
d_gene: -
CDR3aa: CASSVPWGRDSNQPQHF
CDR3nt: TGTGCCAGCAGCGTCCCATGGGGCAGGGATAGCAATCAGCCCCAGCATTTT

abundance: -
v_gene: TRBV27
j_gene: TRBJ1-5
d_gene: -
CDR3aa: CASSLSGDQPQHF
CDR3nt: TGTGCCAGCAGTTTATCAGGGGATCAGCCCCAGCATTTT

abundance: few
v_gene: TRBV18
j_gene: TRBJ2-1
d_gene: -
CDR3aa: CASSPRNNEQFF
CDR3nt: TGTGCCAGCTCACCGAGGAACAATGAGCAGTTCTTC

abundance: -
v_gene: TRBV18
j_gene: TRBJ2-5
d_gene: -
CDR3aa: CASSPRPKETQYF
CDR3nt: TGTGCCAGCTCACCAAGGCCGAAAGAGACCCAGTACTTC

abundance: few
v_gene: TRBV5-4
j_gene: TRBJ2-5
d_gene: -
CDR3aa: CASSFEQGLQETQYF
CDR3nt: TGTGCCAGCAGCTTTGAACAGGGATTGCAGGAGACCCAGTACTTC

abundance: -
v_gene: TRBV9
j_gene: TRBJ2-3
d_gene: TRBD2
CDR3aa: CASSLRLAGASDTQYF
CDR3nt: TGTGCCAGCAGCCTCAGACTAGCGGGAGCTTCAGATACGCAGTATTTT

abundance: many
v_gene: TRBV7-3
j_gene: TRBJ2-3
d_gene: TRBD1
CDR3aa: CASSTGQGAADTQYF
CDR3nt: TGTGCCAGCAGCACGGGACAGGGGGCCGCAGATACGCAGTATTTT

abundance: many
v_gene: TRBV20-1
j_gene: TRBJ1-1
d_gene: -
CDR3aa: CSRYRDSSTEAFF
CDR3nt: TGCAGTCGATACCGGGACTCCAGCACTGAAGCTTTCTTT